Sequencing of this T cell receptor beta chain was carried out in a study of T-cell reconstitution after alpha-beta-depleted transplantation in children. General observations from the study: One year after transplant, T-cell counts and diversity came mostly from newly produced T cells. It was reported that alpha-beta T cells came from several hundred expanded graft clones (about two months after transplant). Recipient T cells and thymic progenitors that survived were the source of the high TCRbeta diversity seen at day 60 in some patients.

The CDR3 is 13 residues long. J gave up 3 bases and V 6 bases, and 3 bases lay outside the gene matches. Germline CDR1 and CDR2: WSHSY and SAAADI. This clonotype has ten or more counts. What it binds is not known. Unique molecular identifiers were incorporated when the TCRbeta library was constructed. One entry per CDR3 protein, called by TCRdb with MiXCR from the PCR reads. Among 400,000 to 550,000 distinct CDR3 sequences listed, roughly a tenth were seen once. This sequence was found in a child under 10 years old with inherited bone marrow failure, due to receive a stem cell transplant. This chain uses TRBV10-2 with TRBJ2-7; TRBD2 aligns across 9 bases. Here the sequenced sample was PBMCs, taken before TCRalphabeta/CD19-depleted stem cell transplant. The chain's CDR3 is CASSPSGNYEQYF. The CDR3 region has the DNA TGCGCCAGCAGCCCTAGCGGGAACTACGAGCAGTACTTC.